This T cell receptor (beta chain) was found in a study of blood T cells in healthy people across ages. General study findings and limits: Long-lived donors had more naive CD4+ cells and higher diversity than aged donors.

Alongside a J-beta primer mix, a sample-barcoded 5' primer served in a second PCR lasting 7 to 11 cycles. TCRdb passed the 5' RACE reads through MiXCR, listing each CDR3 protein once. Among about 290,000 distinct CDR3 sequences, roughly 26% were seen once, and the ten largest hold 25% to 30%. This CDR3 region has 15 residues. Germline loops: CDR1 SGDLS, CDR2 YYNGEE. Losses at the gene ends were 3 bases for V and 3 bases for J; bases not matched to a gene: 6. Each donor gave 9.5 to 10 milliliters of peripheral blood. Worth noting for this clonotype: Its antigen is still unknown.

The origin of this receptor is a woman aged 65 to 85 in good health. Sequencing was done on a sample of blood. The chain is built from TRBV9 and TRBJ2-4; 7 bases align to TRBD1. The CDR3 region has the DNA TGTGCCAGCAGCGCGAGGGACAGTGACAAAAACATTCAGTACTTC. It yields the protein CASSARDSDKNIQYF.